Listed below are T cell receptor beta chains from one sample, sequenced in a study of T cells in Graves' hyperthyroidism and ophthalmopathy. TCRdb reprocessed the multiplex PCR reads via MiXCR and lists one record per CDR3 protein. The repertoire holds some 550,000 distinct CDR3 sequences, with roughly 15% as singletons. Material: blood. The receptors here all came from a woman in her thirties or forties with Graves' ophthalmopathy. Both conserved end residues are part of each CDR3. Fields, in order: clone size, V gene, J gene, D gene, CDR3 protein, CDR3 DNA. The D gene is left open where the match is weak. Some rows have no size entry. The others give once, few or many, or a class for an expanded clone.

clone_size: NA
v_call: TRBV7-9
j_call: TRBJ2-1
d_call: TRBD2
cdr3_aa: CASSDSSGGTNEQFF
cdr3_nt: TGTGCCAGCAGCGACTCTAGCGGGGGGACCAATGAGCAGTTCTTC

clone_size: few
v_call: TRBV5-1
j_call: TRBJ2-1
d_call: NA
cdr3_aa: CASSLEQTTRDNEQFF
cdr3_nt: TGCGCCAGCAGCTTGGAACAGACCACTAGGGACAATGAGCAGTTCTTC

clone_size: many
v_call: TRBV20-1
j_call: TRBJ2-1
d_call: NA
cdr3_aa: CSATDGYNEQFF
cdr3_nt: TGCAGTGCTACGGACGGATACAATGAGCAGTTCTTC

clone_size: many
v_call: TRBV4-1
j_call: TRBJ2-1
d_call: TRBD1
cdr3_aa: CASSQTGQSFNEQFF
cdr3_nt: TGCGCCAGCAGCCAAACGGGACAGTCCTTCAATGAGCAGTTCTTC

clone_size: NA
v_call: TRBV27
j_call: TRBJ1-2
d_call: NA
cdr3_aa: CASSSTQLTYGYTF
cdr3_nt: TGTGCCAGCAGTTCGACGCAGCTAACCTATGGCTACACCTTC

clone_size: many
v_call: TRBV6-1
j_call: TRBJ2-1
d_call: TRBD2
cdr3_aa: CASSAGTSGRANEQFF
cdr3_nt: TGTGCCAGCAGTGCCGGGACTAGCGGGAGGGCTAATGAGCAGTTCTTC

clone_size: many
v_call: TRBV6-2/TRBV6-3
j_call: TRBJ2-7
d_call: TRBD2
cdr3_aa: CASSYRDYHPYEQYF
cdr3_nt: TGTGCCAGCAGCTACCGGGACTACCATCCCTACGAGCAGTACTTC

clone_size: many
v_call: TRBV19
j_call: TRBJ2-1
d_call: NA
cdr3_aa: CASRRDTYNEQFF
cdr3_nt: TGTGCCAGTAGGAGAGACACATACAATGAGCAGTTCTTC

clone_size: many
v_call: TRBV11-3
j_call: TRBJ2-1
d_call: NA
cdr3_aa: CASSLDPNEQFF
cdr3_nt: TGTGCCAGCAGCTTAGATCCAAATGAGCAGTTCTTC

clone_size: many
v_call: TRBV7-6
j_call: TRBJ2-5
d_call: NA
cdr3_aa: CASSLGFSNQETQYF
cdr3_nt: TGTGCCAGCAGCTTAGGTTTCAGCAACCAAGAGACCCAGTACTTC

clone_size: NA
v_call: TRBV2
j_call: TRBJ1-3
d_call: NA
cdr3_aa: CASSDEGGMRYF
cdr3_nt: TGTGCCAGCAGTGATGAGGGGGGCATGAGGTATTTT